This passage covers 23 T cell receptor beta chains from one sample sequenced in a study of blood T cell repertoires in COVID-19. TCRdb's table, derived via immunoSEQ multiplex PCR, lists solely in-frame clones and lacks some. The table lists some 210,000 clones, approximately 91% of them singletons, with about 6.8% in the top ten. The sample was peripheral blood. Receptors originate from a woman aged 40 to 50 who had recovered from COVID-19.

The chain carries TRBV3-1 (or the pseudogene TRBV3-2) and TRBJ2-1; D is unclear. The CDR3 runs 12 residues. Germline V gene lookup returns CDR1 LGHDT and CDR2 YNNKEL (reference sequence). The germline V and J ends were trimmed by 2 bases and 9 bases, with 8 bases remaining between them. The DNA for the CDR3 is TGTGCCAGCAGCCAAAGCCGCCGTGAGCAGTTCTTC. It is translated as CASSQSRREQFF.

The chain links TRBV13 to TRBJ2-3; D not certain. V lost 6 bases to trimming and J lost 0 bases, with 25 bases between them. Germline lookup yields CDR1 PRHDT and CDR2 FYEKMQ (reference sequence). The CDR3 has 19 amino acids. The CDR3: CASSFPGDLSPLSTDTQYF. The CDR3 coding sequence is TGTGCCAGCAGTTTCCCCGGAGACCTATCCCCGCTAAGCACAGATACGCAGTATTTT.

V and J are TRBV10-3 and TRBJ2-7; 8 bases map to TRBD1. The CDR3 has 16 amino acids. V lost 3 bases and J lost 3; bases outside the gene matches: 10. The V gene's germline CDR1 is ENHRY and CDR2 SYGVKD. The CDR3 nucleotides read TGTGCCATCAGTGACCCTGACAGGACAGGGAACTACGAGCAGTACTTC. It specifies CAISDPDRTGNYEQYF.

The chain is built from TRBV20-1 and TRBJ2-5; TRBD1 is a possible D gene (5 bases). The length of the CDR3 is 13 residues. Between the trimmed V and J ends, which lost 3 bases and 1 base, there was a span of 9 bases. CDR1 DFQATT and CDR2 SNEGSKA come from the germline V gene (reference sequence). This CDR3 is CSASQGIQETQYF. CDR3 DNA: TGCAGTGCTAGTCAGGGAATCCAAGAGACCCAGTACTTC.

This clone was recorded only once. V usage is TRBV7-2 and J usage is TRBJ2-7; D unresolved. The germline V and J ends were trimmed by 3 bases and 3 bases, with 15 bases remaining between them. There are 15 residues in the CDR3. CDR1 is SGHTA, CDR2 FQGNSA, per germline. CDR3 sequence (DNA): TGTGCCAGCAGCTTCTCGGGTCTACCGAACTACGAGCAGTACTTC. Translation: CASSFSGLPNYEQYF.

This clone was recorded only once. The chain joins TRBV7-9 to TRBJ2-3, with 8 bases aligning to TRBD1. With 6 bases clipped from V and 0 bases from J, the junction kept 2 bases outside the gene matches. The CDR3 is 14 amino acids. CDR1 and CDR2 from the germline V gene are SEHNR and FQNEAQ (reference sequence). The CDR3 loop reads CASSGTGSTDTQYF. The DNA for the CDR3 is TGTGCCAGCAGTGGGACAGGTAGCACAGATACGCAGTATTTT.

The chain couples TRBV25-1 to TRBJ1-1; 7 nucleotides agree with TRBD1. Trimming removed 8 bases from V and 1 base from J; junction bases left unmatched: 7. CDR1 and CDR2 from the germline V gene are MGHDK and SYGVNS. The CDR3 length is 14 residues. The CDR3 coding sequence is TGTGCCAGCTCCAGGGGGATCGAGAACACTGAAGCTTTCTTT. Its protein product is CASSRGIENTEAFF.

This chain joins TRBV3-1 (or the pseudogene TRBV3-2) and TRBJ2-2, with 8 bases lining up with TRBD2. Trimming took 6 bases from V and 1 from J; bases not matched to a gene: 4. This CDR3 has 15 amino acids. Germline CDR1 reads LGHDT; CDR2 reads YNNKEL (reference sequence). The CDR3 DNA sequence: TGTGCCAGCAGACTCAGCGGGGGGAACACCGGGGAGCTGTTTTTT. This sequence encodes CASRLSGGNTGELFF.

V gene TRBV18 combines with J gene TRBJ2-1; possible D gene TRBD2, 6 bases. Per the germline V gene, CDR1 is KGHSH and CDR2 is LQKENI. The CDR3 is 13 amino acids. With 3 bases removed from V and 9 bases from J, the gap between germline ends came to 12 bases. CDR3 sequence reads: CASSPVGGSEQFF. CDR3 bases: TGTGCCAGCTCACCGGTTGGGGGGTCTGAGCAGTTCTTC. The full variable domain, with the rest looked up from reference TRBV18 and TRBJ2-1, is NAGVMQNPRHLVRRRGQEARLRCSPMKGHSHVYWYRQLPEEGLKFMVYLQKENIIDESGMPKERFSAEFPKEGPSILRIQQVVRGDSAAYFCASSPVGGSEQFFGPGTRLTVL.

The chain has TRBV2 and TRBJ2-1; 7 bases are shared with TRBD2. The V gene's germline CDR1 is SNHLY and CDR2 FYNNEI. The CDR3 totals 15 residues. J gave up 5 bases and V 3 bases, and 7 bases lay outside the gene matches. As DNA, the CDR3 is TGTGCCAGCAGTGAGAACGGACTAGTTAACAATGAGCAGTTCTTC. It specifies CASSENGLVNNEQFF. The complete variable domain, with remaining parts taken from reference TRBV2 and TRBJ2-1, reads EPEVTQTPSHQVTQMGQEVILRCVPISNHLYFYWYRQILGQKVEFLVSFYNNEISEKSEIFDDQFSVERPDGSNFTLKIRSTKLEDSAMYFCASSENGLVNNEQFFGPGTRLTVL.

The chain combines TRBV19 with TRBJ1-1; 8 nucleotides align to TRBD1. The V and J ends lost 6 bases and 2 bases, in that order; junction bases with no gene match: 11. The CDR3 is 16 amino acids. Germline lookup yields CDR1 LNHDA and CDR2 SQIVND (reference sequence). DNA for the CDR3: TGTGCCAGTAGCCGAGGGACAGGAGGACTTAACACTGAAGCTTTCTTT. Amino acids: CASSRGTGGLNTEAFF.

The table lists this clone with a few counts. The chain has TRBV10-3 and TRBJ2-1, with D maybe TRBD1 (6 bases). V gave up 3 bases and J gave up 8 bases, with 8 bases separating them. Per germline, CDR1 ENHRY and CDR2 SYGVKD. The CDR3 length is 12 residues. Written as DNA, the CDR3 is TGTGCCATCAGTGACAACAGGGATGAGCAGTTCTTC. As protein: CAISDNRDEQFF.

This clone appeared once. The gene calls are TRBV29-1 and TRBJ2-7; 8 positions match TRBD1. Germline trimming cut 6 bases from V and 5 bases from J; bases unmatched to any gene: 9. CDR1 and CDR2 (germline): SQVTM, ANQGSEA. CDR3 length: 13 amino acids. In DNA, the CDR3 is TGCAGCGTCTCGACAGGGGTATGGGACGAGCAGTACTTC. This sequence encodes CSVSTGVWDEQYF.

The V gene is TRBV3-1 (or the pseudogene TRBV3-2), the J gene TRBJ1-4, with 7 bases aligning to TRBD1. V gave up 4 bases and J gave up 8 bases; unmatched junction bases: 10. The V gene's germline CDR1 is LGHDT and CDR2 YNNKEL (reference sequence). The CDR3 has 15 amino acids. CDR3 sequence: CASSPRQGLLEKLFF. The CDR3 DNA is TGTGCCAGCAGCCCTCGACAGGGCCTTCTAGAAAAACTGTTTTTT.

This sequence joins TRBV3-1 (or the pseudogene TRBV3-2) and TRBJ2-1, with no clear D. Trimming stripped 4 bases from V and 4 bases from J, with 20 bases between. Looked up from germline, CDR1 is LGHDT and CDR2 is YNNKEL (reference sequence). This CDR3 is built from 17 residues. CDR3 coding DNA: TGTGCCAGCAGCCCAAGTGACGTCACTAAGTATTACAATGAGCAGTTCTTC. This codes for CASSPSDVTKYYNEQFF.

J is TRBJ1-4 and V is TRBV28; no firm D call. Germline V gene sequence: CDR1 MDHEN, CDR2 SYDVKM. The CDR3 length is 14 residues. The V gene lost 3 bases and the J gene lost 4 bases, with 9 bases spanning the gap. The CDR3 DNA reads as TGTGCCAGCAGTTTGGAGGCGGGTAATGAAAAACTGTTTTTT. Amino acid sequence: CASSLEAGNEKLFF.

The chain recombines TRBV6-1 with TRBJ1-5, with D uncertain. V was cut by 3 bases and J by 0 bases, with 3 bases left in between. CDR3 size: 13 residues. Germline V gene data show CDR1 as MNHNS and CDR2 as SASEGT. This CDR3 is CASSDYSNQPQHF. The CDR3 region has the DNA TGTGCCAGCAGTGATTATAGCAATCAGCCCCAGCATTTT.

The V and J genes are TRBV4-2 and TRBJ1-5; TRBD1 might be the D (5 bases). V was clipped by 2 bases and J by 7 bases, with 18 bases between them. The V gene's germline CDR1 is LGHNA and CDR2 YNFKEQ. The CDR3 totals 16 residues. As DNA, the CDR3 is TGTGCCAGCAGCCAACGGGGGGGAGAGTTACGCCAGCCCCAGCATTTT. It translates to CASSQRGGELRQPQHF.

CDR3 protein: CASSKGTVAYEQYF. CDR3 bases: TGTGCCAGCAGTAAGGGGACAGTGGCCTACGAGCAGTACTTC. The chain employs TRBV6-5 and TRBJ2-7; 7 bases align to TRBD1. CDR1 is MNHEY and CDR2 is SVGAGI in the germline V gene. This CDR3 is 14 amino acids long. With V trimmed by 5 bases and J by 2 bases, 6 bases remained unmatched.

V is TRBV4-2 and J is TRBJ1-3; the D gene is possibly TRBD1 (5 bases). Trimming took off 0 bases at V and 2 bases at J, with 8 bases between the two ends. The CDR3 covers 15 residues. Germline values: CDR1 LGHNA, CDR2 YNFKEQ. The CDR3 reads CASSQDAGTGNTIYF. The CDR3 DNA reads TGTGCCAGCAGCCAAGATGCAGGGACTGGAAACACCATATATTTT.

The chain employs TRBV28 and TRBJ1-5; D remains unclear. Germline lookup yields CDR1 MDHEN and CDR2 SYDVKM. There are 15 residues in the CDR3. Trimming shortened V by 4 bases and J by 2 bases, and 12 bases separated the two germline ends. The CDR3 sequence: CASSSPTGGNQPQHF. Here the CDR3 DNA reads TGTGCCAGCAGTTCCCCGACGGGAGGCAATCAGCCCCAGCATTTT. The complete variable domain, with remaining parts taken from reference TRBV28 and TRBJ1-5, reads DVKVTQSSRYLVKRTGEKVFLECVQDMDHENMFWYRQDPGLGLRLIYFSYDVKMKEKGDIPEGYSVSREKKERFSLILESASTNQTSMYLCASSSPTGGNQPQHFGDGTRLSIL.

The chain combines TRBV5-1 with TRBJ1-6; 8 bases are a match to TRBD1. CDR1 SGHRS and CDR2 YFSETQ come from the germline V gene. The ends lost 3 bases at V and 8 bases at J; junction bases unmatched: 7. CDR3 size: 15 residues. CDR3 bases: TGCGCCAGCAGCTGGGAACAGGGGGTGGATTCACCCCTCCACTTT. It is translated as CASSWEQGVDSPLHF.

The rearrangement links TRBV30 to TRBJ2-6; D is unclear. CDR1 GTSNPN and CDR2 SVGIG come from the germline V gene (reference sequence). CDR3 length: 16 residues. Trimming took off 1 base at V and 0 bases at J, with 10 bases between the two ends. Here the CDR3 reads CAWSGGGSSGANVLTF. The DNA of the CDR3 is TGTGCCTGGAGTGGCGGTGGGTCCTCTGGGGCCAACGTCCTGACTTTC.